The present T cell receptor beta chain was sequenced within a study of T cell responses to AZD1222 COVID-19 vaccine. Study findings and constraints: There were mostly white British donors and more females than males, and clonal diversity was possibly underestimated.

About this clone: Its antigen is unidentified.

Clones were sequenced by immunoSEQ multiplex PCR, and TCRdb holds only the in-frame ones, with some missing. The table records around 160,000 clones, roughly nine tenths of them present only once. V was trimmed by 0 bases and J by 5 bases, leaving 13 bases between them. Germline CDR1 is LGHNA and CDR2 is YNFKEQ. The CDR3 runs 15 residues. V usage is TRBV4-2 and J usage is TRBJ1-2, with D uncertain. The receptor's source is an adult in good health. The source was peripheral blood, collected on day 0 of AZD1222 vaccination. CDR3 nucleotide sequence: TGTGCCAGCAGCCAAGACGTGCGGACCTCTTATGGCTACACCTTC. Its protein is CASSQDVRTSYGYTF.